These 2 T cell receptor beta chains share one sample of origin, sequenced in a study of chemoradiotherapy in HPV16-positive cancers (dated 2022 in TCRdb). The library was obtained by the immunoSEQ multiplex PCR assay. TCRdb holds this immuneACCESS table with in-frame rearrangements only. Some clones are missing; in checked studies, unresolved V genes explain under half, and the rest has no known cause. This sample gives approximately 11,000 clones in total; roughly 89% of them show up just once. The ten largest account for approximately 2.6% of the sample. This specimen was taken from a patient who underwent chemoradiotherapy. Every receptor here comes from a human donor with HPV-associated anogenital cancer.

The V call is TRBV5-4, the J call TRBJ2-7, with D possibly matching TRBD1 (8 bases). This CDR3 region has 16 residues. The germline V and J ends were trimmed by 5 bases and 0 bases, with 18 bases remaining between them. Germline assignment: CDR1 SGHNT and CDR2 YYREEE (reference sequence). CDR3 region: CASSFTGGGLSYEQYF. Written as DNA, the CDR3 is TGTGCCAGCAGTTTTACAGGGGGAGGGCTCTCCTACGAGCAGTACTTC.

The V gene is TRBV7-8, the J gene TRBJ2-4, with 7 bases that match TRBD1. There are 14 residues in the CDR3. Unmatched junction bases numbered 5, after V lost 3 bases and J lost 6 bases. Germline lookup yields CDR1 SGHVS and CDR2 FQNEAQ. The CDR3 DNA follows: TGTGCCAGCAGCTTGACAGGGCACGGAAACATTCAGTACTTC. Translating gives CASSLTGHGNIQYF.